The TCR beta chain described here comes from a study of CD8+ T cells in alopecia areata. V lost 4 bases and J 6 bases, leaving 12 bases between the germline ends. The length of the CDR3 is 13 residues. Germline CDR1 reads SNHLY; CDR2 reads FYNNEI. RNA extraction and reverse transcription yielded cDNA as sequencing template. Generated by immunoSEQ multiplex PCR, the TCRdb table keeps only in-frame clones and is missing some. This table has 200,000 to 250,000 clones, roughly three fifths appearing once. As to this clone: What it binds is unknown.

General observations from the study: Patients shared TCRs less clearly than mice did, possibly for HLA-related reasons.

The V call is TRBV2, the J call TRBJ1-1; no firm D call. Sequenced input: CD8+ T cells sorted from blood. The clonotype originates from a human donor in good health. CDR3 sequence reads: CASSGAGFAEAFF. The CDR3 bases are TGTGCCAGCAGTGGGGCAGGTTTCGCTGAAGCTTTCTTT.